Shown below are 11 T cell receptor beta chains from a single sample sequenced in a study of blood T cell repertoires in COVID-19. TCRdb keeps only in-frame clones here, not all; method: immunoSEQ multiplex PCR. This table holds roughly 200,000 clones, approximately 86% found once. Input material: peripheral blood. The receptor set was obtained from a young man with active or convalescent COVID-19.

This chain connects TRBV6-2 or TRBV6-3 to TRBJ1-2; a possible D gene is TRBD1 (6 bases). The germline gives CDR1 MNHEY, CDR2 SVGEGT. This CDR3 has 13 amino acids. V was trimmed by 5 bases and J by 7 bases, leaving 14 bases between them. The CDR3 here is CASSLQGIGGYTF. CDR3 DNA: TGTGCCAGCAGTCTACAGGGCATCGGTGGCTACACCTTC.

The chain uses TRBV7-2 and TRBJ1-1; D gene uncertain. The length of the CDR3 is 14 residues. V shed 5 bases and J shed 1 base, with 11 bases lying between them. Germline V CDR1 and CDR2: SGHTA, FQGNSA. The CDR3 DNA is TGTGCCAGCAGCCTTGGCACAGCGAACACTGAAGCTTTCTTT. It specifies CASSLGTANTEAFF.

The rearrangement links TRBV10-3 to TRBJ2-7; 7 bases are a match to TRBD1. CDR1 and CDR2 (germline): ENHRY, SYGVKD. With 3 bases clipped from V and 3 bases from J, the junction kept 2 bases outside the gene matches. The CDR3 consists of 13 residues. CDR3 amino acids: CAISDGTDYEQYF. CDR3 nucleotide sequence: TGTGCCATCAGTGACGGGACAGACTACGAGCAGTACTTC.

This chain uses TRBV19 with TRBJ2-5; TRBD1 matches at 7 bases. V shed 10 bases, J shed 1 base, and the junction held 6 bases outside the gene matches. The CDR3 has 13 residues. Germline V gene data show CDR1 as LNHDA and CDR2 as SQIVND (reference sequence). CDR3 loop: CATGDRVQETQYF. Here the CDR3 DNA reads TGTGCCACAGGGGACAGAGTCCAAGAGACCCAGTACTTC.

The rearrangement uses TRBV5-1 and TRBJ2-2; 7 nucleotides line up with TRBD2. Germline lookup yields CDR1 SGHRS and CDR2 YFSETQ. V shed 4 bases, J shed 0 bases, and the junction held 9 bases outside the gene matches. The length of the CDR3 is 17 residues. The CDR3 bases are TGCGCCAGCAGCACCTTGACTAGCCCTACGAACACCGGGGAGCTGTTTTTT. Residues: CASSTLTSPTNTGELFF.

This clone was picked up one time. The chain is built from TRBV5-6 and TRBJ1-1, with 8 bases aligning to TRBD1. The CDR3 runs to 13 residues. Germline CDR1 SGHDT, CDR2 YYEEEE. V lost 4 bases, J lost 4 bases, and 3 bases stayed unmatched. DNA for the CDR3: TGTGCCAGCAGCATAACAGGGGGCACTGAAGCTTTCTTT. Translation gives CASSITGGTEAFF.

The V gene is TRBV9, the J gene TRBJ1-1, with 8 bases identical to TRBD1. The CDR3 runs 14 residues. Losses at the gene ends were 4 bases for V and 7 bases for J; bases not matched to a gene: 9. The germline V gene encodes CDR1 SGDLS and CDR2 YYNGEE. The CDR3 nucleotides are TGTGCCAGCAGCCCTAGGACAGGGACTGTTGAAGCTTTCTTT. As protein: CASSPRTGTVEAFF.

In its sample, this clone was seen a few times. The V and J genes are TRBV6-2 or TRBV6-3 and TRBJ2-5; unclear D gene. Germline-derived CDR1 and CDR2 are MNHEY and SVGEGT. The V end was cut by 2 bases, the J end by 5 bases, with 9 bases between. The CDR3 has 13 residues. The CDR3: CASSYNEMETQYF. For the CDR3, the DNA is TGTGCCAGCAGTTACAACGAGATGGAGACCCAGTACTTC.

V usage is TRBV3-1 (or the pseudogene TRBV3-2) and J usage is TRBJ1-3; D possibly corresponds to TRBD1 (5 bases). The CDR3 covers 15 residues. From germline, CDR1 is LGHDT and CDR2 YNNKEL (reference sequence). The germline V and J ends were trimmed by 0 bases and 4 bases, with 10 bases remaining between them. CDR3 DNA sequence: TGTGCCAGCAGCCAAGAACGACAGAAGGGAAACACCATATATTTT. Residues: CASSQERQKGNTIYF.

J is TRBJ2-1 and V is TRBV7-9; 9 bases line up with TRBD2. The CDR3 loop spans 18 amino acids. V shed 4 bases and J 0 bases; nucleotides not matched to a gene: 10. Germline V gene sequence: CDR1 SEHNR, CDR2 FQNEAQ (reference sequence). CDR3 coding DNA: TGTGCCAGCAGCTCAGGATACGGCGGGAGGGCCTCCTACAATGAGCAGTTCTTC. Protein product: CASSSGYGGRASYNEQFF.

V is TRBV28 and J is TRBJ1-1; 7 nucleotides line up with TRBD1. From germline, CDR1 is MDHEN and CDR2 SYDVKM. The CDR3 totals 14 residues. J lost 5 bases, V lost 6 bases, and 9 bases had no gene match. CDR3 sequence reads: CASRRGQLRTEAFF. CDR3 nucleotides: TGTGCCAGCAGACGGGGACAGCTCCGTACTGAAGCTTTCTTT.